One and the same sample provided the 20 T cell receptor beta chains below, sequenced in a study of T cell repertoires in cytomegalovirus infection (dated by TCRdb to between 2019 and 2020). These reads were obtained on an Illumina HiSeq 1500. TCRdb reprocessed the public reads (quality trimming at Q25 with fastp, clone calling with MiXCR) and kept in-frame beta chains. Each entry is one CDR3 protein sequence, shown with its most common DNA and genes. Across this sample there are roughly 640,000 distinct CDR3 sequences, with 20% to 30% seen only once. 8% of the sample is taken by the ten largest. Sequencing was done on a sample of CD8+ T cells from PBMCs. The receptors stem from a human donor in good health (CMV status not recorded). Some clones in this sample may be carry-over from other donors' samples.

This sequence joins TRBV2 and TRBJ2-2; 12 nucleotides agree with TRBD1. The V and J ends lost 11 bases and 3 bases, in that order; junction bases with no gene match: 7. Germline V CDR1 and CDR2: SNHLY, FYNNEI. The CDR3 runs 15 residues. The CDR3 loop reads CASRDRGRDTGELFF. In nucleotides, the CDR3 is TGTGCCTCCCGGGACAGGGGGCGTGACACCGGGGAGCTGTTTTTT.

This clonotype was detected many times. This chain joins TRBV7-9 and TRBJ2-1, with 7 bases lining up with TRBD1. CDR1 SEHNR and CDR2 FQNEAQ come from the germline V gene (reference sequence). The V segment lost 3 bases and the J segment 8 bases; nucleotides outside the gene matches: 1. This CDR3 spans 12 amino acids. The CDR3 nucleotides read TGTGCCAGCAGCTTCACAGGGGATGAGCAGTTCTTC. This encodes CASSFTGDEQFF. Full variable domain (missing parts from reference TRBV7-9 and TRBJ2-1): DTGVSQNPRHKITKRGQNVTFRCDPISEHNRLYWYRQTLGQGPEFLTYFQNEAQLEKSRLLSDRFSAERPKGSFSTLEIQRTEQGDSAMYLCASSFTGDEQFFGPGTRLTVL.

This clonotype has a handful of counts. The DNA for the CDR3 is TGCAGTGCTAGAATTAAAGGCAGCTACGAGCAGTACTTC. Translated: CSARIKGSYEQYF. The genes are TRBV20-1 and TRBJ2-7, with D hard to call. This CDR3 has 13 residues. Germline V gene data show CDR1 as DFQATT and CDR2 as SNEGSKA (reference sequence). Trimming left V 2 bases short and J 3 bases short, with 11 bases between.

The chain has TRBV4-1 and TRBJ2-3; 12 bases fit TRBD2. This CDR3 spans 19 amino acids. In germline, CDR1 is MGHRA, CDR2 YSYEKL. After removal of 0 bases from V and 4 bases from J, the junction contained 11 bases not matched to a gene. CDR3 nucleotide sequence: TGCGCCAGCAGCCAAGATGTAGGACTAGCGGGGTATCCCCCAGATACGCAGTATTTT. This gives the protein CASSQDVGLAGYPPDTQYF.

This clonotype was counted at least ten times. CDR3 loop: CASSAPGRRNTEAFF. CDR3 DNA: TGTGCCAGTAGTGCCCCGGGACGGAGGAACACTGAAGCTTTCTTT. V gene TRBV19 combines with J gene TRBJ1-1, with a tentative D call TRBD1 (5 bases). CDR1 and CDR2 from the germline V gene are LNHDA and SQIVND (reference sequence). The CDR3 is 15 amino acids. Trimming removed 5 bases from V and 1 base from J, with 14 bases in between.

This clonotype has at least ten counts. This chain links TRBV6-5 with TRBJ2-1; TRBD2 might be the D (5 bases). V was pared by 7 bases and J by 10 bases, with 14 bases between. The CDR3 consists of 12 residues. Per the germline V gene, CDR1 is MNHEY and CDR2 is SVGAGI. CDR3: CASTLPGGEQFF. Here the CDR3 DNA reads TGTGCCAGCACTCTCCCGGGCGGGGAGCAGTTCTTC.

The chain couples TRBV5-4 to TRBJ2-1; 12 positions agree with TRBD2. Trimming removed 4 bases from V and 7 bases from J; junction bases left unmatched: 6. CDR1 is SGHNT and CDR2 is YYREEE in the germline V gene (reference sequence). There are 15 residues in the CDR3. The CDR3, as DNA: TGTGCCAGCAGCATACTAGCGGGGGGTTTAAATGAGCAGTTCTTC. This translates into CASSILAGGLNEQFF.

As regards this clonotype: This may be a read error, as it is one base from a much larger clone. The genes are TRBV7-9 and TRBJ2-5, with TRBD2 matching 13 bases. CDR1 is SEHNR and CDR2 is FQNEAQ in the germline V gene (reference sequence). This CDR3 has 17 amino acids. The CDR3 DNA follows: TGTGCCTGCAGCTCGCCAACACTAGCGGGGGGGCTGGAGACCCAGTACTTC. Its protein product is CACSSPTLAGGLETQYF. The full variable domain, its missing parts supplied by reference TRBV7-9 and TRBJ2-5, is DTGVSQNPRHKITKRGQNVTFRCDPISEHNRLYWYRQTLGQGPEFLTYFQNEAQLEKSRLLSDRFSAERPKGSFSTLEIQRTEQGDSAMYLCACSSPTLAGGLETQYFGPGTRLLVL.

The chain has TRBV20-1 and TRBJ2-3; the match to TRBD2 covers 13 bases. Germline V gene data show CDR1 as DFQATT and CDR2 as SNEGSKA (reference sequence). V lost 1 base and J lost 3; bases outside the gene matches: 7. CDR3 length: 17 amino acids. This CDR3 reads CSARAGLAGFSTDTQYF. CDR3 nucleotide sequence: TGCAGTGCTAGAGCGGGACTAGCGGGGTTTTCTACAGATACGCAGTATTTT.

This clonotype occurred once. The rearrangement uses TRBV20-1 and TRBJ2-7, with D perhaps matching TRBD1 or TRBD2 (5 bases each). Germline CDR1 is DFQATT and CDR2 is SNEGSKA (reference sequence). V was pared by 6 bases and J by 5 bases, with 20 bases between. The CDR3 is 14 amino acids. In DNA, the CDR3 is TGCAGTGCCTCCGAGGAGTGGGGGAGACACGAGCAGTACTTC. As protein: CSASEEWGRHEQYF.

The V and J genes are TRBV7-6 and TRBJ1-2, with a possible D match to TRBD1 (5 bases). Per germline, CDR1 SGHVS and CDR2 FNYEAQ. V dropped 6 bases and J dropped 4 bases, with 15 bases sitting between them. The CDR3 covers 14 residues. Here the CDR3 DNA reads TGTGCCAGCAGTTCGGCCGCTGGGGCCTATGGCTACACCTTC. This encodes CASSSAAGAYGYTF.

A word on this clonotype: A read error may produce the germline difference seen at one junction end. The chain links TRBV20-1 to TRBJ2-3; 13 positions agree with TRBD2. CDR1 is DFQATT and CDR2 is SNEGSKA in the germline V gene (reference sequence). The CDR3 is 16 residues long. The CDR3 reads CSAPFPGLAGTDAQYF. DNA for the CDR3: TGCAGTGCACCTTTTCCGGGACTAGCGGGGACAGATGCGCAGTATTTT.

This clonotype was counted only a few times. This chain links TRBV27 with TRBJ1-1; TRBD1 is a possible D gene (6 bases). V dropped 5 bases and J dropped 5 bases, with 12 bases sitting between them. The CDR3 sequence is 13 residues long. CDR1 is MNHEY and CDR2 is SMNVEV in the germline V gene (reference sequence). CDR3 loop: CASSRGARTEAFF. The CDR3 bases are TGTGCCAGCAGTCGGGGGGCGCGGACTGAAGCTTTCTTT.

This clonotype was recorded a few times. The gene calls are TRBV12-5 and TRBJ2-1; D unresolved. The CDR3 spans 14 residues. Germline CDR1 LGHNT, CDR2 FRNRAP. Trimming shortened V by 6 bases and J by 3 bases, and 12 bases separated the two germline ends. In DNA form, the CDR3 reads TGTGCTAGTGGCCTCGGTCTAGTCTACAATGAGCAGTTCTTC. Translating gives CASGLGLVYNEQFF.

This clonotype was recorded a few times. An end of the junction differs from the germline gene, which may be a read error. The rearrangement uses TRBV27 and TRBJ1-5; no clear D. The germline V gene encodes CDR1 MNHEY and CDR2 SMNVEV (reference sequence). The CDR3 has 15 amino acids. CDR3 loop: CASSLSMYSNQPQHF. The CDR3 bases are TGTGCCAGCAGTCTATCCATGTATAGCAATCAGCCCCAGCATTTT.

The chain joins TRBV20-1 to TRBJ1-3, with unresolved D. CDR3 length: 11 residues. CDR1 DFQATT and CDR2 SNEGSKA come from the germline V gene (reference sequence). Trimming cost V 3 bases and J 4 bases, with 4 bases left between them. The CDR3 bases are TGCAGTGCTAGCTCCGGAAACACCATATATTTT. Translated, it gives CSASSGNTIYF.

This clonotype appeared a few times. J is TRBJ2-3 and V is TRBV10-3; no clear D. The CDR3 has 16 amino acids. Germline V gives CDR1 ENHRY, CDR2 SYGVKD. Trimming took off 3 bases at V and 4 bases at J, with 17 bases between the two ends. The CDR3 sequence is CAISDPLGLGADTQYF. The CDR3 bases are TGTGCCATCAGTGACCCCTTAGGCCTAGGAGCAGATACGCAGTATTTT.

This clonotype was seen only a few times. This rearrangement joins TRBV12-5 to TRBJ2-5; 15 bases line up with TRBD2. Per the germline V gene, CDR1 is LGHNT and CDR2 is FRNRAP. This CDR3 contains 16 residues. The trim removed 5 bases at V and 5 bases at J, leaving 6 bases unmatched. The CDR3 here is CASGPGLAGGGETQYF. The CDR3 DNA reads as TGTGCTAGTGGTCCAGGACTAGCGGGGGGGGGGGAGACCCAGTACTTC.

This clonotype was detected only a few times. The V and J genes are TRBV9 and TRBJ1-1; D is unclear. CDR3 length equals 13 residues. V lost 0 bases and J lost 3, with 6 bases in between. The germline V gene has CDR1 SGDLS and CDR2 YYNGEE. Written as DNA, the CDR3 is TGTGCCAGCAGCGTAGGAGAATACACTGAAGCTTTCTTT. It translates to CASSVGEYTEAFF.

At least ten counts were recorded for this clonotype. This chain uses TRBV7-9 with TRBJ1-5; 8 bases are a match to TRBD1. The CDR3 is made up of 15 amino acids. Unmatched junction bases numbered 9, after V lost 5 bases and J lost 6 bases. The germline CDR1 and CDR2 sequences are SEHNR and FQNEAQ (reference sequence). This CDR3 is CASSPATGGGQPQHF. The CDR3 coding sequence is TGTGCCAGCAGCCCTGCTACAGGGGGAGGTCAGCCCCAGCATTTT.